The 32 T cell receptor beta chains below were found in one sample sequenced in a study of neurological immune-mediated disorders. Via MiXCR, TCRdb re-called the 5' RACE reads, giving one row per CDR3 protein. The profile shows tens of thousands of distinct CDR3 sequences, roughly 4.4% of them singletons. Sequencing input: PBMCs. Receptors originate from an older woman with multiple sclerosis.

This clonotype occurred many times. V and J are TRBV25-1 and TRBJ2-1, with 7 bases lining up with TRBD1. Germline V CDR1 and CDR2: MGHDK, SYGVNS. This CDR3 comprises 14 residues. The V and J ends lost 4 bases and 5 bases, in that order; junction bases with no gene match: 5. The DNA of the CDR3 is TGTGCCAGCAGTGTGGGACAGAACGACAATGAGCAGTTCTTC. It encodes CASSVGQNDNEQFF. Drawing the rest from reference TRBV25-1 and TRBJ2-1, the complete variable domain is EADIYQTPRYLVIGTGKKITLECSQTMGHDKMYWYQQDPGMELHLIHYSYGVNSTEKGDLSSESTVSRIRTEHFPLTLESARPSHTSQYLCASSVGQNDNEQFFGPGTRLTVL.

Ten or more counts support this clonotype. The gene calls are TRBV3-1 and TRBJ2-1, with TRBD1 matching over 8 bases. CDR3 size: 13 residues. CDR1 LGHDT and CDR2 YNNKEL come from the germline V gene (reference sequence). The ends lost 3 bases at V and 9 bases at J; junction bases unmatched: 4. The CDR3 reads CASSQDREAEQFF. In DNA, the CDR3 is TGTGCCAGCAGCCAGGACAGGGAGGCTGAGCAGTTCTTC.

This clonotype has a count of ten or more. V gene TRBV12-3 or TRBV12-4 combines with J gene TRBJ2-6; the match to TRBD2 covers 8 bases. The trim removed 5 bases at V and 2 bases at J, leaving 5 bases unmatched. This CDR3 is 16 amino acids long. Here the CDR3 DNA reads TGTGCCAGCAGTCCAGGCGGGGGGCCTGGGGCCAACGTCCTGACTTTC. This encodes CASSPGGGPGANVLTF.

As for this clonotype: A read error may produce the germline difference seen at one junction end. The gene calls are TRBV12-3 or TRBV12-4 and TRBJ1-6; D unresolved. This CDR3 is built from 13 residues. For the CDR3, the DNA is TGTGCCAGCAGTCTCAAGGGTAATTCACCCCTCAACTTT. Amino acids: CASSLKGNSPLNF.

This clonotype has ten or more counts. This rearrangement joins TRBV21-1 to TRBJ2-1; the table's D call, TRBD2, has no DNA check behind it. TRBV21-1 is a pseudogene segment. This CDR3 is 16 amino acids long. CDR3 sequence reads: CASSSSAGLAGGEQFF. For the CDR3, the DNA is TGTGCCAGCAGCTCATCGGCGGGACTAGCGGGAGGTGAGCAGTTCTTC.

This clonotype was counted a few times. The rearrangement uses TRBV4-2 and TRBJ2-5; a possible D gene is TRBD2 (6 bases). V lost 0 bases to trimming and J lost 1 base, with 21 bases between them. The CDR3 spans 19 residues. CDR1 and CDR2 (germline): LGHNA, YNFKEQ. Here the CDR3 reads CASSQDVSGGEPFQETQYF. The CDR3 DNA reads TGTGCCAGCAGCCAAGACGTGTCCGGGGGAGAACCTTTCCAAGAGACCCAGTACTTC.

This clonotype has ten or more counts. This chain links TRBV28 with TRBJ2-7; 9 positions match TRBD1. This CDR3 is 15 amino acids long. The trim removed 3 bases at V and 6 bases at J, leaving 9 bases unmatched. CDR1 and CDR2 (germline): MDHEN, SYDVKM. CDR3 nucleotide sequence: TGTGCCAGCAGTTTCTCGGGACAGGGAAAATTCGAGCAGTACTTC. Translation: CASSFSGQGKFEQYF.

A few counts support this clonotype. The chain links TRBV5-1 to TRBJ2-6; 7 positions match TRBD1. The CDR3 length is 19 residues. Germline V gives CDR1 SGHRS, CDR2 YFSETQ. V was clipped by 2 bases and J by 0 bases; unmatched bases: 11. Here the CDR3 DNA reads TGCGCCAGCAGCTTCCGGGACCTCCCAGGGGGCTCTGGGGCCAACGTCCTGACTTTC. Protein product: CASSFRDLPGGSGANVLTF.

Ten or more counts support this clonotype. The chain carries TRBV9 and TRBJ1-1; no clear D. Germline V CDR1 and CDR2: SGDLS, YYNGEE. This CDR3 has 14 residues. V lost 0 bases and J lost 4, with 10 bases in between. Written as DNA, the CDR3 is TGTGCCAGCAGCGTAGAGGCCGGGCTCACTGAAGCTTTCTTT. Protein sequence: CASSVEAGLTEAFF.

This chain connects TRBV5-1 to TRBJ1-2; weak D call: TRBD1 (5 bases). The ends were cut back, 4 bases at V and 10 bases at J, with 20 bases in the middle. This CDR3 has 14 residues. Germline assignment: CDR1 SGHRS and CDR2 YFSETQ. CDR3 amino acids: CASSLFGHPRVYTF. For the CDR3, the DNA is TGCGCCAGCAGCCTGTTTGGACACCCTCGAGTCTACACCTTC.

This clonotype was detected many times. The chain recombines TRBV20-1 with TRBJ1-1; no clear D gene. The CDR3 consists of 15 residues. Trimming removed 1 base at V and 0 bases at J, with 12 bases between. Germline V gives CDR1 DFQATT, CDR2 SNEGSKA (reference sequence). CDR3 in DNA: TGCAGTGCTAGAGCAACGTCGGGTCTGAACACTGAAGCTTTCTTT. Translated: CSARATSGLNTEAFF.

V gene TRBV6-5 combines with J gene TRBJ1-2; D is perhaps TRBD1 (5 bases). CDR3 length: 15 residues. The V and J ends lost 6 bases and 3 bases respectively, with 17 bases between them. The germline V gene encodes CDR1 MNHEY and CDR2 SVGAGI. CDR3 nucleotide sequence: TGTGCCAGCAGCACTTCTTGGGGGGGATACTATGGCTACACCTTC. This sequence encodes CASSTSWGGYYGYTF.

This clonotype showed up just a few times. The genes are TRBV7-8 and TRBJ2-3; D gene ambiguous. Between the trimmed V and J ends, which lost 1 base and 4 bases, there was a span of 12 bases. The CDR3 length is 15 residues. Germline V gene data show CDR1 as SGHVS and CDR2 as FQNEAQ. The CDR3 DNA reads TGTGCCAGCAGCTTAGGCCTAGGTGTCGCAGATACGCAGTATTTT. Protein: CASSLGLGVADTQYF.

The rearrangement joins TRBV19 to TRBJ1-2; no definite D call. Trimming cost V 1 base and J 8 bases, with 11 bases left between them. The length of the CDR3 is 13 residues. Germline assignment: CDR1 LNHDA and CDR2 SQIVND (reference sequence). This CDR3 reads CASSIALGRGYTF. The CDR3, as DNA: TGTGCCAGTAGTATAGCCCTGGGAAGAGGCTACACCTTC.

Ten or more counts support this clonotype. The DNA of the CDR3 is TGTGCCAGCAGCCCCGTAGGGGCGGGAGACCTCGAGACCCAGTACTTC. Translation gives CASSPVGAGDLETQYF. The chain links TRBV9 to TRBJ2-5, with 7 bases aligning to TRBD2. With V trimmed by 4 bases and J by 5 bases, 14 bases remained unmatched. Germline CDR1 SGDLS, CDR2 YYNGEE. The CDR3 consists of 16 residues.

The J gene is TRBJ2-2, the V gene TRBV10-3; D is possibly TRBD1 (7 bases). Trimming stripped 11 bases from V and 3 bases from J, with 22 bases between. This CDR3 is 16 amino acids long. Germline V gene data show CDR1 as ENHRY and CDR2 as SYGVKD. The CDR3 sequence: CAAGILGTEHTGELFF. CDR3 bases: TGTGCCGCGGGGATTCTCGGGACAGAACACACCGGGGAGCTGTTTTTT.

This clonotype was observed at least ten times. The CDR3 protein is CASSLRLAGAQETQYF. CDR3 DNA sequence: TGTGCCAGCAGCCTGCGGCTAGCGGGCGCACAAGAGACCCAGTACTTC. The chain recombines TRBV4-2 with TRBJ2-5, with 8 bases matching TRBD2. The length of the CDR3 is 16 residues. CDR1 and CDR2 from the germline V gene are LGHNA and YNFKEQ. V dropped 4 bases and J dropped 2; count of bases not matched to a gene: 9.

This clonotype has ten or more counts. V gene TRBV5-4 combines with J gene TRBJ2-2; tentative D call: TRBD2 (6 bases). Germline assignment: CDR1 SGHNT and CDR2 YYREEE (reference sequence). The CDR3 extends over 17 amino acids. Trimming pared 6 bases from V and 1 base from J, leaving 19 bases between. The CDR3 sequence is CASTSPGPGENTGELFF. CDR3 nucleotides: TGTGCCAGCACCTCCCCCGGGCCGGGAGAGAACACCGGGGAGCTGTTTTTT.

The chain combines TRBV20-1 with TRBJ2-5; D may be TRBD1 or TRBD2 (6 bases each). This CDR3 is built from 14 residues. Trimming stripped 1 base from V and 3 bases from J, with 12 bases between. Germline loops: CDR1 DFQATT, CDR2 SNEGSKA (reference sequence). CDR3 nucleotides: TGCAGTGCTAGAGCGGGGGCCGGGAAAGAGACCCAGTACTTC. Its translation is CSARAGAGKETQYF.

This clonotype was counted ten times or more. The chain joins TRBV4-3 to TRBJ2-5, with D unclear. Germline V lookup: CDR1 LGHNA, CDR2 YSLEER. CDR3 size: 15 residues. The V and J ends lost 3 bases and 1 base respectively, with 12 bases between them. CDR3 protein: CASSQAGPFQETQYF. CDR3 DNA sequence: TGCGCCAGCAGCCAGGCCGGGCCCTTCCAAGAGACCCAGTACTTC.

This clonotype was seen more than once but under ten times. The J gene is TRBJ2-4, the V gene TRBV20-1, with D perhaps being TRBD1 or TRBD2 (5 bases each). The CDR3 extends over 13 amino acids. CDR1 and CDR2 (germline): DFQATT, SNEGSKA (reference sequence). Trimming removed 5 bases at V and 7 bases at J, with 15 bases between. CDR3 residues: CSAPVYGDNIQYF. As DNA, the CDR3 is TGCAGTGCTCCCGTTTACGGGGACAACATTCAGTACTTC.

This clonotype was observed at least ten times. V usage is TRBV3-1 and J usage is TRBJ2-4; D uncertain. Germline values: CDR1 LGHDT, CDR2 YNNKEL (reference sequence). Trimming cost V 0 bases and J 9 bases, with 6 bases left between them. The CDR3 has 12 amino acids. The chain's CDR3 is CASSQDGVIQYF. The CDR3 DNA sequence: TGTGCCAGCAGCCAAGATGGGGTCATTCAGTACTTC.

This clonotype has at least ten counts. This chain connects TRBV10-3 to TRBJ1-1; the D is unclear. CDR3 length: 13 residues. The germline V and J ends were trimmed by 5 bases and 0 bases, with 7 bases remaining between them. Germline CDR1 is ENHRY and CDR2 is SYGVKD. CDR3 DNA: TGTGCCATCAGTCAGAATATGAACACTGAAGCTTTCTTT. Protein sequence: CAISQNMNTEAFF.

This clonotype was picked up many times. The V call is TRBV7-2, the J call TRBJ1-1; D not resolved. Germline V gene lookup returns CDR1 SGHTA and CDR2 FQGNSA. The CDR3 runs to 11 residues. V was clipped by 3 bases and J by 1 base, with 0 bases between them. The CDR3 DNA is TGTGCCAGCAGCTTGAACACTGAAGCTTTCTTT. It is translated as CASSLNTEAFF. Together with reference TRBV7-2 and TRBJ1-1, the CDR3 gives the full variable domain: GAGVSQSPSNKVTEKGKDVELRCDPISGHTALYWYRQSLGQGLEFLIYFQGNSAPDKSGLPSDRFSAERTGGSVSTLTIQRTQQEDSAVYLCASSLNTEAFFGQGTRLTVV.

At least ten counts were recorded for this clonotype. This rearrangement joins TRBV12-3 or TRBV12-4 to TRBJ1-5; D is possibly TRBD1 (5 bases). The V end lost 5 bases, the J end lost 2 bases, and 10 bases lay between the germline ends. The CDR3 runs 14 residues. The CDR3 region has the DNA TGTGCCAGCAGTCTTTCGGGGGGCAATCAGCCCCAGCATTTT. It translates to CASSLSGGNQPQHF.

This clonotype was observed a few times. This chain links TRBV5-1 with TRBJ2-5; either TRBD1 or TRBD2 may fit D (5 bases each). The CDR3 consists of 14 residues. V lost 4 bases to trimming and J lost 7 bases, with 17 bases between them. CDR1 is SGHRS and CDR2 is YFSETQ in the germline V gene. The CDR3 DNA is TGCGCCAGCAGCCTCACCGGGACGGAAATGACCCAGTACTTC. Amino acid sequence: CASSLTGTEMTQYF.

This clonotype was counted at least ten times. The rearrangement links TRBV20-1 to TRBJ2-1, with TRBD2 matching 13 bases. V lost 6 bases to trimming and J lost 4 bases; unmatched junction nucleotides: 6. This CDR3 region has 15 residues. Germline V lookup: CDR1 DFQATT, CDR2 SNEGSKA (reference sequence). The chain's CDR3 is CSAAGGLAGYNEQFF. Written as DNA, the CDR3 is TGCAGTGCAGCGGGGGGACTAGCGGGGTACAATGAGCAGTTCTTC.

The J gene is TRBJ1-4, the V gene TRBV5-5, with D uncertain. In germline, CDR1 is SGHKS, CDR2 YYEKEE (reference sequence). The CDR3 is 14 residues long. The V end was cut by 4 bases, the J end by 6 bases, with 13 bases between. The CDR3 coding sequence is TGTGCCAGCAGCCCCCTTGGGTCGGATGAAAAACTGTTTTTT. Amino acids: CASSPLGSDEKLFF.

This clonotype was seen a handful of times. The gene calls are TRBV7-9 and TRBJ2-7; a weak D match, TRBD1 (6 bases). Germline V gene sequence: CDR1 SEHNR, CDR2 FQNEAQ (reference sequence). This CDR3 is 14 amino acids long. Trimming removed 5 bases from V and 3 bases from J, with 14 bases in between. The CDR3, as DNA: TGTGCCAGCAGCCCCAGGGACACCCTCTACGAGCAGTACTTC. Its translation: CASSPRDTLYEQYF.

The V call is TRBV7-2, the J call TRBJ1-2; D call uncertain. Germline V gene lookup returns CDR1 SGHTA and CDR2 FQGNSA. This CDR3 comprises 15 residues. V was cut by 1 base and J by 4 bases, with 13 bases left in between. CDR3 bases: TGTGCCAGCAGCTTAGAGGCGGGCCCAGTCTATGGCTACACCTTC. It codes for CASSLEAGPVYGYTF.

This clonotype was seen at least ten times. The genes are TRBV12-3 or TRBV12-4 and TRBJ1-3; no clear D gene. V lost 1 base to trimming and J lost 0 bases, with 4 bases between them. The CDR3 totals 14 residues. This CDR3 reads CASSLGTSGNTIYF. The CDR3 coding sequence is TGTGCCAGCAGTTTAGGGACCTCTGGAAACACCATATATTTT.

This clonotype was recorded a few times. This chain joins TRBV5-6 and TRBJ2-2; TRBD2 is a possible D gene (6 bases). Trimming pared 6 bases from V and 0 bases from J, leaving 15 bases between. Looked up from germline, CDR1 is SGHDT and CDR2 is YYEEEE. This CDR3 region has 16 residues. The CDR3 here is CASTQNGRTNTGELFF. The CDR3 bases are TGTGCCAGCACCCAAAACGGGAGAACGAACACCGGGGAGCTGTTTTTT. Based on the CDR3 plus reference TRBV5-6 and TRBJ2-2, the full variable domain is DAGVTQSPTHLIKTRGQQVTLRCSPKSGHDTVSWYQQALGQGPQFIFQYYEEEERQRGNFPDRFSGHQFPNYSSELNVNALLLGDSALYLCASTQNGRTNTGELFFGEGSRLTVL.